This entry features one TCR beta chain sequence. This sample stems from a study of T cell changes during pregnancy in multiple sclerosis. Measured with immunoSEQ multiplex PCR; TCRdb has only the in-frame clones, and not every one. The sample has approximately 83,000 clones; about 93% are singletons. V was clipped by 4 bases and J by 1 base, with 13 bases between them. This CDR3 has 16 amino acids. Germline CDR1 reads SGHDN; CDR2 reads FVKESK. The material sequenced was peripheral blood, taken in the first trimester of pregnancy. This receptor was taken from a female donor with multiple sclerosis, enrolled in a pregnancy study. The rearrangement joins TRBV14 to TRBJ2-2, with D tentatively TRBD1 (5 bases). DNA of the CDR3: TGTGCCAGCAGCCGCAAAACAGGATTGAACACCGGGGAGCTGTTTTTT. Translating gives CASSRKTGLNTGELFF.